The source of this T cell receptor (beta chain) is a study of cytomegalovirus exposure and HLA in healthy donors. CDR1 and CDR2 from the germline V gene are SGHAT and FQNNGV. The J segment lost 0 bases and the V segment lost 3 bases, leaving 11 bases of the junction unmatched. The CDR3 is made up of 18 amino acids. Study-level points and caveats: Specificity of a few CMV-associated chains for CMV antigens was verified in vitro. Usually a TCR sequence was rare, but some public TCRs were found in many donors. Some TCR beta chains (about 180 of them) were listed as cytomegalovirus-associated. Sequencing likely generated an artifact that appeared as a cluster of highly shared sequence variants.

With 60 Vbeta and 13 Jbeta primers, the PCR was carried out. TCRdb's table, derived via immunoSEQ multiplex PCR, lists solely in-frame clones and lacks some. The table records about 190,000 clones, about 81% of them present only once. In regard to this clone: Its antigen is currently unknown.

This chain links TRBV11-2 with TRBJ2-1; 7 bases align to TRBD2. The receptor was derived from a man aged 25 to 40 in good health and CMV-seropositive. Sequenced input: PBMCs. The CDR3 DNA sequence: TGTGCCAGCAGCTTTCCCTTGTTGCGGGAGCCCTCCTACAATGAGCAGTTCTTC. This sequence encodes CASSFPLLREPSYNEQFF.